In this sample, the clone carrying this T cell receptor beta chain turned up a few times. The data were taken from a study of beta chain features in type 1 diabetes. Reverse transcribing all isolated RNA meant expressed TCRB transcripts were sequenced. Sequenced by immunoSEQ multiplex PCR; TCRdb stores in-frame clones only, minus some. Of some 900,000 clones in the sample, roughly 16% were seen once. Germline CDR1 and CDR2: SGHNT and YYREEE (reference sequence). V lost 3 bases, J lost 5 bases, and 14 bases stayed unmatched. CDR3 length: 18 amino acids. The genes are TRBV5-4 and TRBJ2-1; 10 nucleotides line up with TRBD1. This sequence was found in a young woman in good health. Sequenced input: naive CD4+ T cells from blood. The CDR3: CASSSTPTGGAKHNEQFF. The CDR3 coding sequence is TGTGCCAGCAGCTCGACCCCGACAGGGGGCGCGAAGCACAATGAGCAGTTCTTC.